This record looks at one T cell receptor beta chain sequence and its context. Data came from immunoSEQ multiplex PCR; TCRdb stores just in-frame clones and leaves some out. The sample consists of fewer than 50,000 clones, around 80% of them appearing once. CDR3 size: 15 residues. With V trimmed by 4 bases and J by 4 bases, 7 bases remained unmatched. Germline V gene sequence: CDR1 SGHRS, CDR2 YFSETQ. The record originates from a study of blood T cell repertoires in COVID-19. Sample: peripheral blood. This clonotype was obtained from a man in his sixties with COVID-19, enrolled during active disease. V is TRBV5-1 and J is TRBJ2-1; 8 bases match TRBD1. CDR3 residues: CASSPGQGAYNEQFF. In DNA form, the CDR3 reads TGCGCCAGCAGCCCCGGCCAGGGGGCGTACAATGAGCAGTTCTTC.